The 23 T cell receptor beta chains in this list originate from one sample, sequenced in a study of shared clonotypes between healthy human individuals. Produced via immunoSEQ multiplex PCR; TCRdb's table is partial and in-frame only. The data contain about 1.1 million clones, approximately 77% of them seen just once; the ten biggest clones take up more than 0.85%. Sequencing was performed on memory CD4+ T cells from PBMCs. Subset denoted: CD45RA-negative fraction. These receptor sequences come from a man between 18 and 29 years old in good health. Some clones in this sample may be carry-over from other donors' samples.

This sequence joins TRBV28 and TRBJ2-2; 7 bases are a match to TRBD1. CDR1 and CDR2 (germline): MDHEN, SYDVKM. This CDR3 spans 20 amino acids. V lost 3 bases and J lost 5; bases outside the gene matches: 21. CDR3 in DNA: TGTGCCAGCAGTTTTTCTGCGAACCACTATCAAGGGGGCCTTACCGGGGAGCTGTTTTTT. Translated, it gives CASSFSANHYQGGLTGELFF.

Of note for this clone: This may be a read error, as it is one base from a much larger clone. The chain recombines TRBV30 with TRBJ1-3, with D hard to call. This CDR3 region has 13 residues. CDR1 and CDR2 (germline): GTSNPN, SVGIG (reference sequence). CDR3: CACHRGSGITIYF. The CDR3 nucleotides read TGTGCCTGCCACCGTGGTTCTGGAATCACCATATATTTT.

About this clone itself: A single base separates this from a much larger clone, so it may be a read error. The chain recombines TRBV11-3 with TRBJ2-5; 8 positions match TRBD2. Germline CDR1 SGHNT, CDR2 YENEEA. Unmatched junction bases numbered 13, after V lost 4 bases and J lost 3 bases. This CDR3 region has 17 residues. The CDR3 bases are TGTGCCAGCAGCTCTAGCGACACGGGAGGGCTGGAAGAGACCCAGTACTTC. Translation: CASSSSDTGGLEETQYF.

The rearrangement links TRBV10-3 to TRBJ1-1, with TRBD1 identical over 8 bases. The CDR3 length is 15 residues. V gave up 0 bases and J gave up 1 base; unmatched junction bases: 1. The germline V gene encodes CDR1 ENHRY and CDR2 SYGVKD. CDR3 sequence (DNA): TGTGCCATCAGTGAGTCTGACAGGGGGAACACTGAAGCTTTCTTT. It is translated as CAISESDRGNTEAFF.

A few counts support this clone. The gene calls are TRBV18 and TRBJ1-5; tentative D call: TRBD1 (6 bases). The V end was cut by 2 bases, the J end by 2 bases, with 16 bases between. The CDR3 is 17 residues long. CDR1 and CDR2 from the germline V gene are KGHSH and LQKENI. The CDR3 DNA reads as TGTGCCAGCTCACCAGGGAGGGCAGGGGATGGCAATCAGCCCCAGCATTTT. Encoded protein: CASSPGRAGDGNQPQHF.

The chain links TRBV7-8 to TRBJ2-1; 10 bases fit TRBD2. V lost 1 base, J lost 3 bases, and 3 bases stayed unmatched. Germline-derived CDR1 and CDR2 are SGHVS and FQNEAQ. The CDR3 covers 16 residues. The CDR3 spells CASSLGSSGSYNEQFF. CDR3 bases: TGTGCCAGCAGCTTAGGGTCTAGCGGGAGCTACAATGAGCAGTTCTTC.

For this clone: Other nucleotide sequences from this sample produce the same CDR3. This chain joins TRBV2 and TRBJ1-4; 8 nucleotides match TRBD1. This CDR3 is built from 13 residues. Unmatched junction bases numbered 2, after V lost 6 bases and J lost 5 bases. Germline loops: CDR1 SNHLY, CDR2 FYNNEI. This chain's CDR3 is CASRGDRNEKLFF. CDR3 DNA sequence: TGTGCCAGCAGGGGGGACAGGAATGAAAAACTGTTTTTT.

In the case of this clone: Other DNA sequences within the sample encode an identical CDR3. This chain joins TRBV28 and TRBJ1-4, with D possibly matching TRBD1 (5 bases). V lost 5 bases to trimming and J lost 0 bases, with 10 bases between them. The CDR3 has 15 residues. The germline CDR1 and CDR2 sequences are MDHEN and SYDVKM. The CDR3 loop reads CASSLTGATNEKLFF. In DNA form, the CDR3 reads TGTGCCAGCAGTCTCACAGGCGCAACTAATGAAAAACTGTTTTTT.

This chain uses TRBV4-1 with TRBJ2-7; TRBD2 might be the D (5 bases). Trimming shortened V by 4 bases and J by 3 bases, and 16 bases separated the two germline ends. The germline CDR1 and CDR2 sequences are MGHRA and YSYEKL. The CDR3 is made up of 15 amino acids. CDR3 sequence: CASSPEWRADYEQYF. The DNA of the CDR3 is TGCGCCAGCAGCCCCGAGTGGCGGGCTGACTACGAGCAGTACTTC.

The rearrangement uses TRBV6-5 and TRBJ1-1; 10 nucleotides agree with TRBD1. The CDR3 length is 16 residues. In germline, CDR1 is MNHEY, CDR2 SVGAGI. V shed 0 bases, J shed 3 bases, and the junction held 4 bases outside the gene matches. As DNA, the CDR3 is TGTGCCAGCAGTTACTCTCGGACAGGGGGGGACACTGAAGCTTTCTTT. Translation gives CASSYSRTGGDTEAFF.

This rearrangement joins TRBV9 to TRBJ1-4; 10 positions agree with TRBD1. The J segment lost 9 bases and the V segment lost 0 bases, leaving 5 bases of the junction unmatched. Germline CDR1 is SGDLS and CDR2 is YYNGEE. The length of the CDR3 is 15 residues. The chain's CDR3 is CASSVETGGLKKLFF. Written as DNA, the CDR3 is TGTGCCAGCAGCGTAGAGACAGGGGGCTTGAAAAAACTGTTTTTT.

V usage is TRBV19 and J usage is TRBJ1-5; weak D call: TRBD1 (5 bases). V dropped 2 bases and J dropped 11 bases, with 19 bases sitting between them. This CDR3 region has 15 residues. CDR1 and CDR2 from the germline V gene are LNHDA and SQIVND (reference sequence). The CDR3 region has the DNA TGTGCCAGTAGTATACCGGGACCCTCGAGCCTGGCCCAGCATTTT. This sequence encodes CASSIPGPSSLAQHF.

V is TRBV28 and J is TRBJ1-3; D uncertain. CDR1 is MDHEN and CDR2 is SYDVKM in the germline V gene. Trimming took 2 bases from V and 10 from J, leaving 15 bases between them. The CDR3 consists of 14 residues. CDR3 DNA sequence: TGTGCCAGCAGTTTACTCCTGCAAGGGAATACCATATATTTT. It specifies CASSLLLQGNTIYF.

In DNA, the CDR3 is TGTGCCAGCAGCTGGGGCAGCTACGAGCAGTACTTC. Translating it yields CASSWGSYEQYF. The V and J genes are TRBV11-2 and TRBJ2-7; D is possibly TRBD1 (5 bases). This CDR3 comprises 12 residues. CDR1 SGHAT and CDR2 FQNNGV come from the germline V gene. Trimming removed 4 bases from V and 3 bases from J, with 7 bases in between.

Many counts were recorded for this clone. The V call is TRBV18, the J call TRBJ2-1; 12 bases align to TRBD2. J lost 6 bases, V lost 3 bases, and 6 bases had no gene match. The germline V gene has CDR1 KGHSH and CDR2 LQKENI. The CDR3 sequence is 16 residues long. The chain's CDR3 is CASSPTGLAGFNEQFF. The DNA for the CDR3 is TGTGCCAGCTCACCCACCGGACTAGCGGGATTCAATGAGCAGTTCTTC.

Here the CDR3 DNA reads TGTGCCAGCCGCGGGGGAAACCTCTACGAGCAGTACTTC. Encoded protein: CASRGGNLYEQYF. J is TRBJ2-7 and V is TRBV6-1, with 7 positions matching TRBD2. Germline V gene lookup returns CDR1 MNHNS and CDR2 SASEGT. V dropped 8 bases and J dropped 3; count of bases not matched to a gene: 7. The CDR3 spans 13 residues.

This clone is a singleton in its sample. The sample contains more than one DNA sequence encoding this CDR3. CDR3 sequence: CSARSETQYF. CDR3 DNA: TGCAGTGCTAGATCGGAGACCCAGTACTTC. V is TRBV20-1 and J is TRBJ2-5; no definite D call. V lost 2 bases to trimming and J lost 5 bases, with 3 bases between them. This CDR3 region has 10 residues. Germline V gene sequence: CDR1 DFQATT, CDR2 SNEGSKA (reference sequence).

The chain couples TRBV10-3 to TRBJ1-1, with D possibly TRBD1 on 6 matching bases. The germline V gene encodes CDR1 ENHRY and CDR2 SYGVKD. V gave up 4 bases and J gave up 6 bases, with 12 bases separating them. The CDR3 consists of 13 residues. This chain's CDR3 is CAISGQVGSEAFF. DNA of the CDR3: TGTGCCATCAGTGGACAGGTGGGCTCTGAAGCTTTCTTT.

The chain couples TRBV7-9 to TRBJ2-7, with TRBD1 identical over 10 bases. Germline loops: CDR1 SEHNR, CDR2 FQNEAQ (reference sequence). The V segment lost 4 bases and the J segment 0 bases; nucleotides outside the gene matches: 3. This CDR3 contains 15 residues. The CDR3 nucleotides read TGTGCCAGCAGCTACGGGACAGGGGACTCCTACGAGCAGTACTTC. Protein: CASSYGTGDSYEQYF.

There are a few counts of this clone. CDR3 sequence: CASSAGQNYGYTF. The CDR3 DNA reads TGTGCCAGCTCAGCGGGACAGAACTATGGCTACACCTTC. The V and J genes are TRBV18 and TRBJ1-2; TRBD1 matches 7 bases. V lost 5 bases and J lost 2; bases outside the gene matches: 2. Germline CDR1 KGHSH, CDR2 LQKENI. This CDR3 is 13 amino acids long.

The chain couples TRBV7-7 to TRBJ2-2; D might be TRBD2 (6 bases). Germline V CDR1 and CDR2: SSHAT, FNYEAQ (reference sequence). This CDR3 comprises 12 residues. V lost 5 bases, J lost 6 bases, and 7 bases lay in between. The CDR3 spells CASSRGSGELFF. DNA of the CDR3: TGTGCCAGCAGCCGGGGGTCCGGGGAGCTGTTTTTT.

This clone was seen a handful of times. V usage is TRBV6-1 and J usage is TRBJ2-7; possible D gene TRBD2, 5 bases. The germline V gene has CDR1 MNHNS and CDR2 SASEGT. The CDR3 covers 14 residues. V lost 5 bases and J lost 2, with 13 bases in between. The CDR3 nucleotides read TGTGCCAGCAGTAGGCGGGTGGGAACCTACGAGCAGTACTTC. It encodes CASSRRVGTYEQYF.

V is TRBV5-4 and J is TRBJ2-1; no clear D gene. The CDR3 consists of 15 residues. Germline values: CDR1 SGHNT, CDR2 YYREEE (reference sequence). Trimming shortened V by 4 bases and J by 0 bases, and 11 bases separated the two germline ends. The CDR3 loop reads CASSPSSGSYNEQFF. CDR3 coding DNA: TGTGCCAGCAGCCCTTCTTCCGGCTCCTACAATGAGCAGTTCTTC.